This TCR beta chain derives from a study of blood T cell repertoires in COVID-19. Trimming cost V 5 bases and J 6 bases, with 8 bases left between them. The CDR3 has 11 residues. CDR1 is SEHNR and CDR2 is FQNEAQ in the germline V gene (reference sequence). Only in-frame clones appear in the TCRdb table, and some are missing; sequencing was by immunoSEQ multiplex PCR. The data contain about 81,000 clones, over 70% of them singletons. The sequence came from a woman aged 45-65 years with acute or convalescent COVID-19. The sample taken for sequencing was peripheral blood. This chain uses TRBV7-9 with TRBJ2-7, with unresolved D. Here the CDR3 DNA reads TGTGCCAGCAGCCAAGCCGCCGAGCAGTACTTC. Amino acid sequence: CASSQAAEQYF.